This entry lists 15 T cell receptor beta chains sequenced from one sample in a study of T-cell reconstitution after alpha-beta-depleted transplantation in children. Unique molecular identifiers were incorporated into the prepared TCRbeta library. TCRdb called the PCR reads again in MiXCR, with one record for every CDR3 protein. The repertoire has some 350,000 distinct CDR3 sequences, about 17% of them found once; the top ten carry about 41%. The sample was PBMCs, mostly from graft donor cells, taken 360 days after TCRalphabeta/CD19-depleted stem cell transplant. The receptors originated from a male patient under 10 years old who had a stem cell transplant for acute lymphoblastic leukemia, so the T cells may come from the graft donor.

This clonotype has ten or more counts. The genes are TRBV30 and TRBJ2-3; D perhaps matches TRBD2 (5 bases). Trimming cost V 1 base and J 0 bases, with 8 bases left between them. The V gene's germline CDR1 is GTSNPN and CDR2 SVGIG (reference sequence). The CDR3 runs 14 residues. The DNA for the CDR3 is TGTGCCTGGAGTGGTGGACTTAGCACAGATACGCAGTATTTT. This sequence encodes CAWSGGLSTDTQYF.

The table lists this clonotype with a few counts. The chain's CDR3 is CASSLGDAISYEQYF. In DNA form, the CDR3 reads TGCGCCAGCAGCTTGGGGGACGCCATATCCTACGAGCAGTACTTC. The chain couples TRBV5-1 to TRBJ2-7; D is tentatively TRBD1 or TRBD2 (5 bases each). V was trimmed by 0 bases and J by 1 base, leaving 11 bases between them. Germline CDR1 SGHRS, CDR2 YFSETQ. The CDR3 loop spans 15 amino acids.

This clonotype was observed many times. The chain carries TRBV5-1 and TRBJ2-3; 12 nucleotides align to TRBD2. The length of the CDR3 is 17 residues. V lost 2 bases, J lost 3 bases, and 7 bases stayed unmatched. Germline assignment: CDR1 SGHRS and CDR2 YFSETQ. CDR3 protein: CASSFTPLAGGTDTQYF. CDR3 bases: TGCGCCAGCAGCTTCACCCCCCTAGCGGGAGGGACAGATACGCAGTATTTT.

This chain joins TRBV12-3 or TRBV12-4 and TRBJ2-1; 7 nucleotides line up with TRBD2. V shed 4 bases and J 4 bases; nucleotides not matched to a gene: 13. The CDR3 totals 17 residues. The CDR3 sequence: CASSSLRAGVTYNEQFF. CDR3 DNA: TGTGCCAGCAGTTCCCTTCGGGCGGGAGTAACGTACAATGAGCAGTTCTTC.

The V call is TRBV20-1, the J call TRBJ1-2; no firm D call. CDR3 size: 14 residues. Germline values: CDR1 DFQATT, CDR2 SNEGSKA (reference sequence). The V end lost 5 bases, the J end lost 0 bases, and 13 bases lay between the germline ends. CDR3 residues: CSAFPRPANYGYTF. DNA for the CDR3: TGCAGTGCTTTTCCTCGACCGGCTAACTATGGCTACACCTTC.

This clonotype turned up a few times. The CDR3, as DNA: TGTGCCAGCATCCTATCTTCTGAAGCTTTCTTT. Protein: CASILSSEAFF. V and J are TRBV12-3 or TRBV12-4 and TRBJ1-1; D not certain. This CDR3 is 11 amino acids long. V lost 7 bases and J 6 bases, leaving 9 bases between the germline ends.

This clonotype came up a few times. The rearrangement links TRBV4-1 to TRBJ2-5; D may be TRBD1 (8 bases). Deletions cut 4 bases from V and 6 bases from J, with 15 bases between. CDR1 is MGHRA and CDR2 is YSYEKL in the germline V gene. This CDR3 contains 14 residues. The CDR3 loop reads CASSRTGGEKTQYF. In DNA form, the CDR3 reads TGCGCCAGCAGCCGAACAGGGGGGGAGAAGACCCAGTACTTC.

The chain has TRBV18 and TRBJ2-1; 9 nucleotides line up with TRBD1. This CDR3 has 17 amino acids. Germline CDR1 and CDR2: KGHSH and LQKENI. The trim removed 4 bases at V and 5 bases at J, leaving 12 bases unmatched. Here the CDR3 DNA reads TGTGCCAGCTCACTAATGGGACCACAGGGGGCGGACAATGAGCAGTTCTTC. As protein: CASSLMGPQGADNEQFF.

This clonotype was found a few times. This chain connects TRBV12-3 or TRBV12-4 to TRBJ2-3; 8 bases agree with TRBD2. After removal of 3 bases from V and 6 bases from J, the junction contained 8 bases not matched to a gene. CDR3 length equals 15 residues. CDR3 region: CASSFLSREGDTQYF. The CDR3 coding sequence is TGTGCCAGCAGTTTTCTGAGCCGGGAGGGGGATACGCAGTATTTT.

Only a few counts were recorded for this clonotype. The rearrangement joins TRBV6-1 to TRBJ1-1, with D unresolved. Trimming cost V 6 bases and J 1 base, with 12 bases left between them. This CDR3 spans 14 amino acids. Germline V gene data show CDR1 as MNHNS and CDR2 as SASEGT. CDR3 residues: CASRDYKGNTEAFF. The CDR3, as DNA: TGTGCCAGCAGAGACTATAAGGGGAACACTGAAGCTTTCTTT.

The genes are TRBV12-2 and TRBJ2-5; the table's D call, TRBD1, was not checked against the DNA. TRBV12-2 is a listed pseudogene. CDR3 length equals 15 residues. CDR3 sequence: CASRLMADRQETQYF. CDR3 nucleotide sequence: TGTGCAAGTCGCTTAATGGCCGACAGGCAAGAGACCCAGTACTTC.

The V and J genes are TRBV6-5 and TRBJ1-6; 12 positions agree with TRBD1. The junction had 3 bases not matched to a gene; V was cut back by 2 bases and J by 1 base. This CDR3 has 18 residues. Looked up from germline, CDR1 is MNHEY and CDR2 is SVGAGI. The CDR3 DNA reads as TGTGCCAGCAGTTACGGGGACAGGGGGCAGTCCTATAATTCACCCCTCCACTTT. This translates into CASSYGDRGQSYNSPLHF.

The sample holds a few counts of this clonotype. The V gene is TRBV12-3 or TRBV12-4, the J gene TRBJ2-7, with a weak D call TRBD1 (5 bases). The CDR3 length is 11 residues. V dropped 6 bases and J dropped 5 bases, with 8 bases sitting between them. The CDR3 reads CASSPTDEQYF. DNA for the CDR3: TGTGCCAGCAGCCCGACAGACGAGCAGTACTTC.

V is TRBV24-1 and J is TRBJ2-7; 11 bases are a match to TRBD2. Per germline, CDR1 KGHDR and CDR2 SFDVKD. J gave up 5 bases and V 4 bases, and 6 bases lay outside the gene matches. This CDR3 has 15 amino acids. Here the CDR3 DNA reads TGTGCCACCAGTGACCCTACTAGCGGGAGTGACGAGCAGTACTTC. It encodes CATSDPTSGSDEQYF.

At least ten counts were recorded for this clonotype. The chain joins TRBV12-3 or TRBV12-4 to TRBJ2-1; D unclear. Trimming took off 6 bases at V and 4 bases at J, with 16 bases between the two ends. The CDR3 is 15 amino acids. DNA for the CDR3: TGTGCCAGCAGCTTTACCCGGACCATTTACAATGAGCAGTTCTTC. Translated: CASSFTRTIYNEQFF.